This TCR beta chain was identified in a study of T-cell memory formation after mild COVID-19 listed by TCRdb under 2021. With respect to the entire study: TCR sequence clusters from the two donors were largely donor specific. The cohort was made up of two young adult volunteers, one female and one male, who were previously healthy. In a couple of donors, T-cell clones that expanded and contracted after mild COVID-19 were followed by sequencing TCRalpha and TCRbeta repertoires longitudinally. Points the paper makes about the study in general: Contracting CD4+ clones appeared mostly in the CM and EM memory subsets, whereas CD8+ clones were enriched in EMRA. Clones that contracted from day 15 to 85 showed balanced CD4/CD8 phenotypes, whereas a second wave of clones that expanded from day 15 to 37 leaned towards CD4+. SARS-CoV-2 specificity was not confirmed for the second-wave clones peaking on day 37. The study covered only a couple of mild cases, and larger cohorts including severe cases with pre-infection samples were considered necessary. The detection of some responding clones in pre-infection memory suggests that pre-existing cross-reactive memory T cells joined the SARS-CoV-2 response.

Ficoll-Paque density gradient centrifugation was used to isolate PBMCs. With regard to this clonotype: Its target antigen remains unknown. No much larger clone is present one base from it, and per-base qualities are unavailable.

The instrument was an Illumina NovaSeq 6000. TCRalpha and TCRbeta cDNA libraries were built by 5'RACE with constant-segment primers, adding sample barcodes and unique molecular identifiers. RNA was extracted from every sample with Trizol reagent. The libraries were amplified in two PCR steps, and the second step added a second sample barcode and Illumina TruSeq adapters. Sequencing of the libraries was done on an Illumina NovaSeq, producing 2 x 150 bp paired-end reads. On the study's bioinformatics: The reads were demultiplexed and collapsed into UMI-guided consensus sequences using migec v1.2.7. Using mixcr v2.1.11, the UMI consensuses were aligned to TRA and TRB V and J templates and assembled into clonotypes. Clonotypes were classified as expanded or contracted when called significant by both edgeR and NoisET, with noise models trained on biological replicates. For edgeR calls, the cutoffs were a false discovery rate-adjusted p below 0.01 and a log2 fold-change threshold of 1. As an exploratory analysis of dynamics, PCA with hierarchical clustering was applied to max-normalized trajectories of the 1000 most abundant clonotypes. The CD4 or CD8 phenotype of responding clones was assigned using the separately sequenced CD4+ and CD8+ repertoires. TCRdb itself trimmed the public reads at Q25 with fastp, ran MiXCR and retained productive beta chains. Rows matching on CDR3 protein sequence are summarized as one entry with the most common DNA and genes. For this entry, the V and J calls and clone size follow TCRdb and not the study's own pipeline. The sample data list under 200,000 distinct CDR3 sequences, and 11% of these were observed just once. 3.5% to 4.5% of the sample goes to the ten largest clones.

The source is a man younger than 35 who had mild COVID-19 (a few samples of this study predate the infection). The sample titles of this study are shuffled in the database, so cell type and time point are left out; the donor was told from shared clones. Sequenced sample: PBMCs or a T cell subset sorted from them (not recorded which).

The nucleotides are TGCGCCAGCAGCCCCACTAGTTCTAACTATGGCTACACCTTC. This translates into CASSPTSSNYGYTF. Recombination connected TRBV5-1 to TRBJ1-2; the D gene cannot be named for sure. Including the terminal cysteine and phenylalanine, the CDR3 comprises 14 residues. Only the CDR3 region is kept as DNA, spanning 42 bases read in frame from base 1. The CDR1 and CDR2 encoded by the germline V gene are SGHRS and YFSETQ. V sheds 4 bases and J sheds 0 bases, leaving 10 bases between their ends.